Following are 19 T cell receptor beta chains from one sample sequenced in a study of cytomegalovirus exposure and HLA in healthy donors. In the PCR, 60 Vbeta and 13 Jbeta primers were used. The repertoire was sequenced with immunoSEQ multiplex PCR; TCRdb's copy has only in-frame clones and lacks some. This sample has under 150,000 clones, with approximately 80% found just once. Material for sequencing was PBMCs. The receptor source for this set is a woman aged 40 to 50 in good health and CMV-seronegative.

The chain combines TRBV5-3 with TRBJ1-2, with a tentative D call TRBD1 (5 bases). Being an ORF, TRBV5-3 has a function that is uncertain. V gave up 4 bases and J gave up 4 bases, with 11 bases separating them. This CDR3 spans 13 amino acids. The CDR3 bases are TGTGCCAGAAGCCAGGACAACCGCTATGGCTACACCTTC. Translating it yields CARSQDNRYGYTF.

J is TRBJ2-7 and V is TRBV2, with D tentatively TRBD1 (6 bases). V lost 7 bases and J lost 3, with 13 bases in between. Germline V gene sequence: CDR1 SNHLY, CDR2 FYNNEI. The length of the CDR3 is 13 residues. The CDR3 sequence: CASNQGTYYEQYF. The CDR3 region has the DNA TGTGCCAGCAATCAGGGGACCTACTACGAGCAGTACTTC.

The rearrangement links TRBV19 to TRBJ1-2, with D unresolved. Trimming shortened V by 6 bases and J by 6 bases, and 26 bases separated the two germline ends. The CDR3 is made up of 17 amino acids. Germline-derived CDR1 and CDR2 are LNHDA and SQIVND (reference sequence). For the CDR3, the DNA is TGTGCCAGTAGACTAGGACGTCTTGAAGGTTGGACGGATGGCTACACCTTC. As protein: CASRLGRLEGWTDGYTF.

This clone appeared a few times. The J gene is TRBJ2-3, the V gene TRBV5-1; a weak D match, TRBD2 (5 bases). The CDR3 has 17 residues. Germline CDR1 SGHRS, CDR2 YFSETQ. With 0 bases removed from V and 2 bases from J, the gap between germline ends came to 16 bases. The CDR3 nucleotides read TGCGCCAGCAGCTTGGGGCCAGGCGACTATACCACAGATACGCAGTATTTT. The encoded protein is CASSLGPGDYTTDTQYF.

This clone is a singleton in its sample. This chain connects TRBV5-4 to TRBJ1-1; the D is unclear. Trimming took off 1 base at V and 6 bases at J, with 19 bases between the two ends. The CDR3 covers 16 residues. From germline, CDR1 is SGHNT and CDR2 YYREEE (reference sequence). In nucleotides, the CDR3 is TGTGCCAGCAGCTTGCTCTCGCAAGGAGGAGGCTCTGAAGCTTTCTTT. It yields the protein CASSLLSQGGGSEAFF.

The chain joins TRBV9 to TRBJ2-7; 11 bases match TRBD2. The CDR3 contains 14 residues. Germline V gene sequence: CDR1 SGDLS, CDR2 YYNGEE. J lost 5 bases, V lost 0 bases, and 1 base had no gene match. The CDR3 DNA reads as TGTGCCAGCAGCGTAGGACTAGCGGGAAACGAGCAGTACTTC. Amino acids: CASSVGLAGNEQYF.

This clone was recorded once. V and J are TRBV27 and TRBJ2-1; D gene ambiguous. The CDR3 is 11 amino acids. Trimming pared 2 bases from V and 13 bases from J, leaving 9 bases between. In germline, CDR1 is MNHEY, CDR2 SMNVEV (reference sequence). Here the CDR3 reads CASSLGQSQFF. The CDR3 DNA reads TGTGCCAGCAGTTTAGGGCAGAGTCAGTTCTTC.

J is TRBJ2-2 and V is TRBV5-6, with 8 bases fitting TRBD2. Trimming removed 1 base from V and 5 bases from J; junction bases left unmatched: 13. Germline V gene sequence: CDR1 SGHDT, CDR2 YYEEEE. The CDR3 sequence is 18 residues long. The CDR3 reads CASSLRGTAGGFTGELFF. DNA for the CDR3: TGTGCCAGCAGCTTGAGGGGGACGGCGGGAGGATTTACCGGGGAGCTGTTTTTT.

The chain is built from TRBV11-2 and TRBJ1-1; D is possibly TRBD1 (6 bases). The CDR3 consists of 13 residues. V was shortened by 6 bases and J by 0 bases, with 8 bases between the two germline ends. Germline CDR1 and CDR2: SGHAT and FQNNGV. In DNA form, the CDR3 reads TGTGCCAGCAGTACAGGGCTGAACACTGAAGCTTTCTTT. This sequence encodes CASSTGLNTEAFF. Combining the CDR3 with reference TRBV11-2 and TRBJ1-1 gives the whole variable domain EAGVAQSPRYKIIEKRQSVAFWCNPISGHATLYWYQQILGQGPKLLIQFQNNGVVDDSQLPKDRFSAERLKGVDSTLKIQPAKLEDSAVYLCASSTGLNTEAFFGQGTRLTVV.

The rearrangement links TRBV4-2 to TRBJ1-1; weak D call: TRBD1 (6 bases). The V gene's germline CDR1 is LGHNA and CDR2 YNFKEQ. Trimming cost V 3 bases and J 6 bases, with 8 bases left between them. The CDR3 extends over 12 amino acids. The CDR3: CASSHQGSEAFF. CDR3 coding DNA: TGTGCCAGCAGCCACCAGGGGTCTGAAGCTTTCTTT.

This sequence joins TRBV28 and TRBJ1-5; 10 nucleotides match TRBD1. V dropped 6 bases and J dropped 7; count of bases not matched to a gene: 12. CDR3 length: 16 residues. Germline CDR1 is MDHEN and CDR2 is SYDVKM. The CDR3 nucleotides read TGTGCCAGCAGCACCCCAAGACAGGGGGCGGGACAGCCCCAGCATTTT. Encoded protein: CASSTPRQGAGQPQHF.

The chain joins TRBV19 to TRBJ1-5; tentative D call: TRBD1 (5 bases). Germline CDR1 reads LNHDA; CDR2 reads SQIVND (reference sequence). Trimming took 4 bases from V and 7 from J, leaving 11 bases between them. The CDR3 is 13 amino acids. The CDR3: CASSKGLGQPQHF. In DNA, the CDR3 is TGTGCCAGTAGTAAGGGACTAGGCCAGCCCCAGCATTTT.

V and J are TRBV7-2 and TRBJ2-5; tentatively, D is TRBD2 (6 bases). Germline CDR1 is SGHTA and CDR2 is FQGNSA. The CDR3 totals 13 residues. V gave up 5 bases and J gave up 1 base, with 8 bases separating them. The DNA of the CDR3 is TGTGCCAGCAGCCCCGGGGGCCAAGAGACCCAGTACTTC. It specifies CASSPGGQETQYF.

The chain has TRBV5-1 and TRBJ2-3, with 10 nucleotides matching TRBD2. The CDR3 is 16 amino acids. V shed 4 bases, J shed 3 bases, and the junction held 8 bases outside the gene matches. The germline gives CDR1 SGHRS, CDR2 YFSETQ. The chain's CDR3 is CASSILGTSATDTQYF. The CDR3 coding sequence is TGCGCCAGCAGCATACTAGGGACTAGCGCGACAGATACGCAGTATTTT.

J is TRBJ1-1 and V is TRBV5-1, with D tentatively TRBD1 (5 bases). Germline V gene lookup returns CDR1 SGHRS and CDR2 YFSETQ. The CDR3 extends over 14 amino acids. V lost 0 bases, J lost 7 bases, and 13 bases lay in between. The CDR3: CASSLDRAGDEAFF. The CDR3 DNA sequence: TGCGCCAGCAGCTTGGATAGGGCGGGGGATGAAGCTTTCTTT. The whole variable domain, filled in from reference TRBV5-1 and TRBJ1-1, reads KAGVTQTPRYLIKTRGQQVTLSCSPISGHRSVSWYQQTPGQGLQFLFEYFSETQRNKGNFPGRFSGRQFSNSRSEMNVSTLELGDSALYLCASSLDRAGDEAFFGQGTRLTVV.

The V and J genes are TRBV5-1 and TRBJ2-3; 11 nucleotides agree with TRBD2. CDR3 length: 17 amino acids. Germline CDR1 SGHRS, CDR2 YFSETQ. Trimming removed 4 bases from V and 2 bases from J; junction bases left unmatched: 9. The CDR3 reads CASSPYPTSGDTDTQYF. Written as DNA, the CDR3 is TGCGCCAGCAGCCCCTACCCGACTAGCGGGGACACAGATACGCAGTATTTT.

V is TRBV7-9 and J is TRBJ1-4, with 9 positions matching TRBD1. Germline V lookup: CDR1 SEHNR, CDR2 FQNEAQ (reference sequence). The CDR3 consists of 17 residues. With V trimmed by 4 bases and J by 3 bases, 9 bases remained unmatched. Here the CDR3 reads CASSSQQGAPANEKLFF. DNA of the CDR3: TGTGCCAGCAGCTCCCAACAGGGGGCGCCGGCTAATGAAAAACTGTTTTTT.

The V and J genes are TRBV11-2 and TRBJ2-7, with D possibly being TRBD1 (5 bases). Germline loops: CDR1 SGHAT, CDR2 FQNNGV. This CDR3 contains 15 residues. Trimming pared 3 bases from V and 6 bases from J, leaving 18 bases between. In DNA form, the CDR3 reads TGTGCCAGCAGCTTCCCAACCCTGGGGCCCCGCGAGCAGTACTTC. Its protein is CASSFPTLGPREQYF.

The rearrangement links TRBV29-1 to TRBJ2-6; D unclear. The CDR3 is 13 amino acids. Trimming removed 4 bases at V and 0 bases at J, with 4 bases between. Germline V gene lookup returns CDR1 SQVTM and CDR2 ANQGSEA. The CDR3 reads CSVAGSGANVLTF. The CDR3 DNA is TGCAGCGTTGCGGGCTCTGGGGCCAACGTCCTGACTTTC. Filled out from reference TRBV29-1 and TRBJ2-6, the complete variable domain reads SAVISQKPSRDICQRGTSLTIQCQVDSQVTMMFWYRQQPGQSLTLIATANQGSEATYESGFVIDKFPISRPNLTFSTLTVSNMSPEDSSIYLCSVAGSGANVLTFGAGSRLTVL.